Below, 21 T cell receptor beta chains from the same sample are listed, as sequenced in a study of somatic mutations in cytotoxic T cells in rheumatoid arthritis. Assay: immunoSEQ multiplex PCR; the TCRdb copy retains only in-frame clones and omits some. The sample shows 9,500 to 15,000 clones, roughly four fifths of them seen only once. Sequencing was done on a sample of CD8+ T cells sorted from blood. All receptors derive from a woman aged 60-75 years in good health.

The genes are TRBV27 and TRBJ2-1; 14 bases align to TRBD2. CDR1 is MNHEY, CDR2 SMNVEV, per germline (reference sequence). V lost 5 bases, J lost 10 bases, and 7 bases stayed unmatched. This CDR3 is 15 amino acids long. The CDR3 coding sequence is TGTGCCAGCAGTGAGACTAGCGGGGGGGCAAGGGAGCAGTTCTTC. It specifies CASSETSGGAREQFF.

CDR3 sequence: CASSFGNGQGAKGPYEQYF. DNA of the CDR3: TGTGCCAGCAGTTTTGGTAACGGACAGGGGGCGAAGGGGCCCTACGAGCAGTACTTC. This rearrangement joins TRBV28 to TRBJ2-7; 11 nucleotides align to TRBD1. V gave up 3 bases and J gave up 2 bases; unmatched junction bases: 15. This CDR3 region has 19 residues. Germline V gene lookup returns CDR1 MDHEN and CDR2 SYDVKM.

For this clone: The junction does not match germline at one end; this may be a read error. V usage is TRBV7-7 and J usage is TRBJ2-2; 8 nucleotides match TRBD1. There are 16 residues in the CDR3. Germline CDR1 and CDR2: SSHAT and FNYEAQ (reference sequence). CDR3: CASTPGQGAWSGELFF. CDR3 bases: TGTGCTAGCACCCCAGGCCAGGGGGCTTGGTCCGGGGAGCTGTTTTTT.

The V and J genes are TRBV5-8 and TRBJ2-7; D is perhaps TRBD2 (6 bases). This CDR3 is 15 amino acids long. V was shortened by 4 bases and J by 6 bases, with 20 bases between the two germline ends. Germline assignment: CDR1 SGHTS and CDR2 YDEGEE. CDR3: CASSPDRDFVLEQYV. CDR3 coding DNA: TGTGCCAGCAGCCCGGACCGGGACTTTGTACTCGAGCAGTACGTC.

The chain links TRBV6-1 to TRBJ2-4; TRBD2 agrees at 7 bases. The V segment lost 2 bases and the J segment 0 bases; nucleotides outside the gene matches: 4. CDR1 MNHNS and CDR2 SASEGT come from the germline V gene. The CDR3 totals 16 residues. The CDR3 loop reads CASSELAVLAKNIQYF. CDR3 nucleotides: TGTGCCAGCAGTGAACTAGCGGTTCTAGCCAAAAACATTCAGTACTTC.

The rearrangement joins TRBV7-2 to TRBJ2-2; TRBD2 aligns across 8 bases. Germline V CDR1 and CDR2: SGHTA, FQGNSA. The V gene end was trimmed by 5 bases and the J gene end by 6 bases; junction bases not matched to a gene: 17. The CDR3 runs 18 residues. For the CDR3, the DNA is TGTGCCAGCAGCAGTCCCTCGCGGGGGGCCGGATTTTCCGGGGAGCTGTTTTTT. Protein: CASSSPSRGAGFSGELFF.

This clone was detected only a few times. The genes are TRBV5-4 and TRBJ2-3; the D gene is possibly TRBD1 (7 bases). Between the trimmed V and J ends, which lost 3 bases and 3 bases, there was a span of 20 bases. The germline gives CDR1 SGHNT, CDR2 YYREEE (reference sequence). The CDR3 sequence is 17 residues long. The CDR3 bases are TGTGCCAGCAGCTCAGGGGGACCGGGACTTATGACAGATACGCAGTATTTT. Amino acid sequence: CASSSGGPGLMTDTQYF.

The chain combines TRBV10-3 with TRBJ2-7, with 11 nucleotides matching TRBD2. The CDR3 has 17 amino acids. Looked up from germline, CDR1 is ENHRY and CDR2 is SYGVKD. The V segment lost 3 bases and the J segment 3 bases; nucleotides outside the gene matches: 10. DNA of the CDR3: TGTGCCATCAGTGACCACGCCACTAGCGGGGGAAACTACGAGCAGTACTTC. As protein: CAISDHATSGGNYEQYF.

This rearrangement joins TRBV7-3 to TRBJ2-1, with TRBD1 identical over 7 bases. Germline-derived CDR1 and CDR2 are SGHTA and FQGTGA. The CDR3 contains 14 residues. V shed 0 bases and J 7 bases; nucleotides not matched to a gene: 3. CDR3 in amino acids: CASSLTPGGNEQFF. The CDR3 DNA follows: TGTGCCAGCAGCTTAACTCCAGGGGGAAATGAGCAGTTCTTC.

The chain has TRBV7-9 and TRBJ2-1; tentative D call: TRBD2 (5 bases). This CDR3 region has 16 residues. V was clipped by 6 bases and J by 0 bases, with 15 bases between them. The germline V gene encodes CDR1 SEHNR and CDR2 FQNEAQ (reference sequence). The CDR3 DNA reads as TGTGCCAGCAGTCAAACGGGGTTCAGCTCCTACAATGAGCAGTTCTTC. This codes for CASSQTGFSSYNEQFF. The variable domain in full, completed from reference TRBV7-9 and TRBJ2-1, reads DTGVSQNPRHKITKRGQNVTFRCDPISEHNRLYWYRQTLGQGPEFLTYFQNEAQLEKSRLLSDRFSAERPKGSFSTLEIQRTEQGDSAMYLCASSQTGFSSYNEQFFGPGTRLTVL.

This clone has a handful of counts. As DNA, the CDR3 is TGTGCCAGCCTGGGACAGGGGAATGAAAAACTGTTTTTT. Residues: CASLGQGNEKLFF. This chain joins TRBV6-6 and TRBJ1-4, with TRBD1 matching 10 bases. The CDR3 is 13 residues long. Germline V gene lookup returns CDR1 MNHNY and CDR2 SVGAGI (reference sequence). With 8 bases clipped from V and 5 bases from J, the junction kept 2 bases outside the gene matches.

On this clone: This sequence is one base from a far larger clone and is likely a read error. The CDR3 DNA sequence: TGTGCCTGGAGTGTAGACAGACCCACTGAAGCTTTCTTT. Protein product: CAWSVDRPTEAFF. The chain is built from TRBV30 and TRBJ1-1, with a possible D match to TRBD1 (5 bases). The CDR3 consists of 13 residues. The germline V and J ends were trimmed by 0 bases and 4 bases, with 9 bases remaining between them. CDR1 and CDR2 from the germline V gene are GTSNPN and SVGIG (reference sequence).

The chain uses TRBV5-1 and TRBJ2-7; tentative D call: TRBD2 (7 bases). CDR3 length: 16 amino acids. Germline lookup yields CDR1 SGHRS and CDR2 YFSETQ. V lost 5 bases to trimming and J lost 0 bases, with 18 bases between them. CDR3 sequence reads: CASRSSEGGGSYEQYF. As DNA, the CDR3 is TGCGCCAGCAGATCGAGTGAGGGAGGGGGCTCCTACGAGCAGTACTTC.

DNA of the CDR3: TGTGCCAGCTCAATACAGACAGGGGGGAGCTACGAGCAGTACGTC. Its protein is CASSIQTGGSYEQYV. V is TRBV18 and J is TRBJ2-7; 9 bases map to TRBD1. The CDR3 sequence is 15 residues long. Trimming took 5 bases from V and 3 from J; bases not matched to a gene: 8. From germline, CDR1 is KGHSH and CDR2 LQKENI.

This clone occurred a few times. The rearrangement joins TRBV27 to TRBJ2-7; 8 bases map to TRBD1. This CDR3 comprises 14 residues. The germline gives CDR1 MNHEY, CDR2 SMNVEV (reference sequence). V gave up 5 bases and J gave up 3 bases; unmatched junction bases: 6. The CDR3 bases are TGTGCCAGCAGTAATCGGACAGGGAGCTACGAGCAGTACGTC. Its protein is CASSNRTGSYEQYV.

The rearrangement uses TRBV15 and TRBJ2-7, with unresolved D. Per germline, CDR1 LNHNV and CDR2 YYDKDF (reference sequence). Between the trimmed V and J ends, which lost 5 bases and 1 base, there was a span of 18 bases. The CDR3 covers 16 residues. The CDR3 is CATSQPYAVGSYEQYF. The CDR3, as DNA: TGTGCCACCAGCCAGCCCTATGCGGTAGGTTCCTACGAGCAGTACTTC.

CDR3: CASSYNRWAGDNEQFF. The CDR3 coding sequence is TGTGCCAGCAGTTACAATCGCTGGGCGGGGGACAATGAGCAGTTCTTC. The chain uses TRBV6-5 and TRBJ2-1, with 7 bases lining up with TRBD2. Trimming cost V 2 bases and J 5 bases; bases outside gene matches: 9. CDR1 is MNHEY and CDR2 is SVGAGI in the germline V gene. The CDR3 totals 16 residues.

The chain recombines TRBV19 with TRBJ1-1, with D possibly TRBD1 on 5 matching bases. Trimming cost V 3 bases and J 4 bases, with 9 bases left between them. CDR1 is LNHDA and CDR2 is SQIVND in the germline V gene (reference sequence). There are 13 residues in the CDR3. CDR3 loop: CASSIAGGTEAFF. The CDR3 region has the DNA TGTGCCAGTAGTATTGCGGGGGGCACTGAAGCTTTCTTT. The full variable domain, in which reference TRBV19 and TRBJ1-1 provide the parts outside the CDR3, is DGGITQSPKYLFRKEGQNVTLSCEQNLNHDAMYWYRQDPGQGLRLIYYSQIVNDFQKGDIAEGYSVSREKKESFPLTVTSAQKNPTAFYLCASSIAGGTEAFFGQGTRLTVV.

The chain combines TRBV6-5 with TRBJ1-4; D unresolved. This CDR3 region has 13 residues. CDR1 MNHEY and CDR2 SVGAGI come from the germline V gene. Trimming shortened V by 3 bases and J by 12 bases, and 14 bases separated the two germline ends. The CDR3 loop reads CASSYSGGGELFF. CDR3 nucleotide sequence: TGTGCCAGCAGTTATTCCGGCGGAGGAGAACTGTTTTTT.

Comment on this clone: This CDR3 is also generated by other DNA sequences in the sample. V gene TRBV28 combines with J gene TRBJ2-6; 7 bases match TRBD2. Germline assignment: CDR1 MDHEN and CDR2 SYDVKM. This CDR3 spans 17 amino acids. V lost 3 bases and J lost 4; bases outside the gene matches: 9. The DNA for the CDR3 is TGTGCCAGCAGTTTGGGGGGGGGAGGGGACGGGGCCAACGTCCTGACTTTC. It encodes CASSLGGGGDGANVLTF. Full variable domain (missing parts from reference TRBV28 and TRBJ2-6): DVKVTQSSRYLVKRTGEKVFLECVQDMDHENMFWYRQDPGLGLRLIYFSYDVKMKEKGDIPEGYSVSREKKERFSLILESASTNQTSMYLCASSLGGGGDGANVLTFGAGSRLTVL.

The rearrangement joins TRBV11-2 to TRBJ1-1; 8 bases match TRBD1. The trim removed 4 bases at V and 1 base at J, leaving 5 bases unmatched. This CDR3 contains 15 residues. CDR1 SGHAT and CDR2 FQNNGV come from the germline V gene. The CDR3: CASSSQGAGNTEAFF. In nucleotides, the CDR3 is TGTGCCAGCAGCTCCCAGGGGGCAGGGAACACTGAAGCTTTCTTT.